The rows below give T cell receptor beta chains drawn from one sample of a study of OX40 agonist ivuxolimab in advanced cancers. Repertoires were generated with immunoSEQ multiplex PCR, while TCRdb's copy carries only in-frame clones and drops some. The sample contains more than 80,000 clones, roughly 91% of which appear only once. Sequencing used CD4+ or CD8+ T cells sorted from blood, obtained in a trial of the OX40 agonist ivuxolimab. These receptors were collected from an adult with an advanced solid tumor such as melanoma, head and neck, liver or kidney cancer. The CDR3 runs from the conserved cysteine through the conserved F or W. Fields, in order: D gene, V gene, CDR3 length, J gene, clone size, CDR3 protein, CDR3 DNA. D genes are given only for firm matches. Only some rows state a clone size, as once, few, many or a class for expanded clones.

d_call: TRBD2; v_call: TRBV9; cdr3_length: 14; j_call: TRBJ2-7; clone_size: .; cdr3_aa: CASSPSGSLDEQYF; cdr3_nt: TGTGCCAGCAGCCCGAGCGGGAGTCTGGACGAGCAGTACTTC
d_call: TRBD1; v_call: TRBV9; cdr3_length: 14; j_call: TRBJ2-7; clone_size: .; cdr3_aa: CASSLRQGVGEQYF; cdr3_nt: TGTGCCAGCAGCCTGCGACAGGGGGTCGGCGAGCAGTACTTC
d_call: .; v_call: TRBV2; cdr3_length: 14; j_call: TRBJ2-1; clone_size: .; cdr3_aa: CASSETRTIWEQFF; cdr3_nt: TGTGCCAGCAGTGAAACCCGGACTATATGGGAGCAGTTCTTC
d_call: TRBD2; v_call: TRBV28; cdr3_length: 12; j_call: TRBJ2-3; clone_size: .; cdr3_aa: CASSSGTRDPYF; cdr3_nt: TGTGCCAGCAGTTCCGGGACTAGAGATCCGTATTTT
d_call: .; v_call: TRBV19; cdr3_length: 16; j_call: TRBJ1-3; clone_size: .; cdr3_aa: CASSGRSTGSGNTIYF; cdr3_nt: TGTGCCAGTAGCGGGCGTTCCACCGGATCTGGAAACACCATATATTTT
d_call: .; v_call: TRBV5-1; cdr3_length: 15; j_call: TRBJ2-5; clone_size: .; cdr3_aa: CASRFTGASFETQYF; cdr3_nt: TGCGCCAGCCGCTTCACGGGGGCGAGTTTTGAGACCCAGTACTTC
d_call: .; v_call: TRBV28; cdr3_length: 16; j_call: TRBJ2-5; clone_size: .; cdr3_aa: CASSRGGGPLPRTQYF; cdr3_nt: TGTGCCAGCAGTCGCGGGGGCGGACCCCTCCCGAGGACCCAGTACTTC
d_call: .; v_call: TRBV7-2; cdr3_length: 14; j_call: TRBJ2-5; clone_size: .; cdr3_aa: CASSFPGVGETQYF; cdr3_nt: TGTGCCAGCAGCTTCCCTGGGGTGGGTGAGACCCAGTACTTC
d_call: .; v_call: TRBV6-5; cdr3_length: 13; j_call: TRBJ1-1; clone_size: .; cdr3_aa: CASSYKGKTEAFF; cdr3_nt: TGTGCCAGCAGTTACAAGGGAAAGACTGAAGCTTTCTTT
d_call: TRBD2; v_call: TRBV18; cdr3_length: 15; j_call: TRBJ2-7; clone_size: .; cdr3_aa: CASSPPQRGSYEQYF; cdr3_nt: TGTGCCAGCTCACCACCCCAGCGGGGCTCCTACGAGCAGTACTTC
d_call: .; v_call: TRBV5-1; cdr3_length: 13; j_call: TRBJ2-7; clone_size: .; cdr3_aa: CASSSSLSHEQYF; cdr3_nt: TGCGCCAGCAGCTCGAGCCTGTCCCACGAGCAGTACTTC
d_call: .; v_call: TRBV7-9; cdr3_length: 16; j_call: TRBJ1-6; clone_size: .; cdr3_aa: CASTLGTGSYNSPLHF; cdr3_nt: TGTGCCAGCACCTTGGGGACCGGCTCCTATAATTCACCCCTCCACTTT
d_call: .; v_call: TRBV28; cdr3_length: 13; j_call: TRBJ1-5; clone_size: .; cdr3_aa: CASSRDSYDPQHF; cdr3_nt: TGTGCCAGCAGTAGGGACTCCTACGATCCCCAGCATTTT
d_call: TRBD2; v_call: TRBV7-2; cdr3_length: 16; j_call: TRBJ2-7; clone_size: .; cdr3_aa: CASSLVLAGTSYEQYF; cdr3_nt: TGTGCCAGCAGCTTAGTTTTAGCGGGAACCTCCTACGAGCAGTACTTC
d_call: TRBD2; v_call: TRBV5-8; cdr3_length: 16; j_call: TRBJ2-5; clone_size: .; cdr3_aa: CASSLGAGAYQETQYF; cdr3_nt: TGTGCCAGCAGCTTGGGAGCGGGAGCGTACCAAGAGACCCAGTACTTC
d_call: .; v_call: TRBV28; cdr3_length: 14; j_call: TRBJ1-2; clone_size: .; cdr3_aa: CASCRQRSNYGYTF; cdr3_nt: TGTGCCAGCTGTCGACAGAGGTCTAACTATGGCTACACCTTC
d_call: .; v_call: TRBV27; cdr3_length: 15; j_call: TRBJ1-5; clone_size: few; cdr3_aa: CASSLSGLSNQPQHF; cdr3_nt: TGTGCCAGCAGTTTATCCGGTCTGAGCAATCAGCCCCAGCATTTT
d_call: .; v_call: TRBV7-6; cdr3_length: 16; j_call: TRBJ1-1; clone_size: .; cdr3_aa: CASSSRGGAGNTEAFF; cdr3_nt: TGTGCCAGCAGTTCTCGTGGTGGCGCCGGGAACACTGAAGCTTTCTTT
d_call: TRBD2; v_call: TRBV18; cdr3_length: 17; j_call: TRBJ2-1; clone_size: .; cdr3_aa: CASSPGLAGVSYNEQFF; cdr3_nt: TGTGCCAGCTCACCGGGACTAGCGGGAGTTTCCTACAATGAGCAGTTCTTC
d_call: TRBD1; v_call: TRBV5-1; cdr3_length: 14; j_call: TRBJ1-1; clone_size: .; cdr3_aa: CASSSSGQVTEAFF; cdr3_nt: TGCGCCAGCAGCTCAAGCGGACAGGTGACTGAAGCTTTCTTT
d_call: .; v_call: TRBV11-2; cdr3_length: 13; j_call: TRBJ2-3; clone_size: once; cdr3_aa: CASTLGGLRTQYF; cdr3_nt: TGTGCCAGCACCCTTGGGGGTCTCCGTACGCAGTATTTT
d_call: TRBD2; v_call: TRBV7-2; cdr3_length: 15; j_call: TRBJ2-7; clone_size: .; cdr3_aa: CASSQDSGNVGEQYF; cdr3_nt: TGTGCCAGCAGCCAAGATAGCGGGAACGTTGGCGAGCAGTACTTC
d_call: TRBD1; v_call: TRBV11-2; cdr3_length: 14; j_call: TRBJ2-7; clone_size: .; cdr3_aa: CASSLTGGSYEQYF; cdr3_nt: TGTGCCAGCAGCTTAACAGGGGGCTCCTACGAGCAGTACTTC
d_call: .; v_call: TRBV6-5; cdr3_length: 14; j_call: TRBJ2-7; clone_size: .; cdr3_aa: CASSYSQVSYEQYF; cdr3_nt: TGTGCCAGCAGTTACTCCCAGGTTTCCTACGAGCAGTACTTC
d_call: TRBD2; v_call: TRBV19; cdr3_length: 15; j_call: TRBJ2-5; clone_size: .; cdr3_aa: CASSLTGGLPETQYF; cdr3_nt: TGTGCCAGTAGCCTGACGGGAGGTTTACCAGAGACCCAGTACTTC
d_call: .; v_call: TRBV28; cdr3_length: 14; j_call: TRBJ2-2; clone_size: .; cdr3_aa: CASSRVGYTGELFF; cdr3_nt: TGTGCCAGCAGTAGGGTTGGATACACCGGGGAGCTGTTTTTT
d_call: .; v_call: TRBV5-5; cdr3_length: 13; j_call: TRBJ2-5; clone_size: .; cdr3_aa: CASSLTGEETQYF; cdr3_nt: TGTGCCAGCAGCTTGACAGGAGAAGAGACCCAGTACTTC
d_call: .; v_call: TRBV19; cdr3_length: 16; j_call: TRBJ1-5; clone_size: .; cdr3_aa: CATQPKGVLSNQPQHF; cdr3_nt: TGTGCCACTCAACCAAAAGGGGTTTTGAGCAATCAGCCCCAGCATTTT
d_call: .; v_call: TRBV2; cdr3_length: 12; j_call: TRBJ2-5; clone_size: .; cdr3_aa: CASSGTGDTQYF; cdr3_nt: TGTGCCAGCAGCGGGACCGGGGATACCCAGTACTTC
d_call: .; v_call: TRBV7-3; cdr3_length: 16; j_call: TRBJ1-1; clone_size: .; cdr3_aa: CASSLLGGGTITEAFF; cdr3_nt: TGTGCCAGCAGCTTACTAGGAGGGGGTACAATCACTGAAGCTTTCTTT
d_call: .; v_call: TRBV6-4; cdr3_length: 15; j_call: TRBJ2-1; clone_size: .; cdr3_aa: CASSDRWGAGNEQFF; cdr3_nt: TGTGCCAGCAGTGACCGTTGGGGGGCAGGCAATGAGCAGTTCTTC
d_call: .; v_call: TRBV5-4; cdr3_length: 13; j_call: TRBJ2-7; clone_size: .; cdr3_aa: CASSLNPGYEQYF; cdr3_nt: TGTGCCAGCAGCTTGAACCCCGGCTACGAGCAGTACTTC
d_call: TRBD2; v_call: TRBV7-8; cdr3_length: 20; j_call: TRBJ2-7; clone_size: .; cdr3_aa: CASSLVGAGGRTTLGYEQYF; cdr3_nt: TGTGCCAGCAGCTTAGTGGGGGCTGGCGGGAGGACCACCCTCGGCTACGAGCAGTACTTC
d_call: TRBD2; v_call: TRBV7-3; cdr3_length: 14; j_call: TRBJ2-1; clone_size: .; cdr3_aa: CASSLRGREHEQFF; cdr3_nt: TGTGCCAGCAGCTTACGCGGGAGGGAGCATGAGCAGTTCTTC
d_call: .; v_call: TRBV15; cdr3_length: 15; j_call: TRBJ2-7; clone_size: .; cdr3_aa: CATSRLAVGTYEQYF; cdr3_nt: TGTGCCACCAGCAGGTTAGCGGTCGGAACCTACGAGCAGTACTTC
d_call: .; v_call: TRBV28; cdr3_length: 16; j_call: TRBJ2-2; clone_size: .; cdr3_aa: CASTPYGSGNTGELFF; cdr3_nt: TGTGCCAGCACCCCTTACGGTAGTGGTAATACCGGGGAGCTGTTTTTT
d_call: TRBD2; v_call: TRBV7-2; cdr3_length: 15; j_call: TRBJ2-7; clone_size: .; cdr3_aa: CASSLGSVAGNEQYF; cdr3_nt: TGTGCCAGCAGCTTAGGGTCGGTAGCGGGAAACGAGCAGTACTTC
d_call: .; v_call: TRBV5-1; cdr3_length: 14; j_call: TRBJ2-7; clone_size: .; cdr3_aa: CASSPPQDRYEQYF; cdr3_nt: TGCGCCAGCAGCCCACCCCAAGACAGATACGAGCAGTACTTC
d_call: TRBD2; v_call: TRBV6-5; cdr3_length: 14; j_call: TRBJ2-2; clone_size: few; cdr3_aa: CASRLADYTGELFF; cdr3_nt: TGTGCCAGTCGACTAGCGGACTACACCGGGGAGCTGTTTTTT